This TCR beta chain was sequenced in a study of neoadjuvant anti-PD-1 for oral cavity cancer. Study context: Patients mostly received three to four biweekly nivolumab doses at 3 mg/kg before surgery. Patients without progression got a fourth dose around day 43.

The data were produced by immunoSEQ multiplex PCR, yet TCRdb's version contains in-frame clones alone and is incomplete. The sample records nearly 8,000 clones, approximately 71% being singletons. Study results and limitations: TCR analyses covered only a few patients per response group.

Only one count was recorded for this clone. Its antigen is currently unknown. The time point is: after neoadjuvant nivolumab, at surgical resection. Germline V gives CDR1 SEHNR, CDR2 FQNEAQ (reference sequence). This CDR3 comprises 14 residues. The source material was PBMCs, sampled after nivolumab (anti-PD-1) treatment. V gene TRBV7-9 combines with J gene TRBJ2-5; the D is unclear. The end of the DNA fits TRBJ2-7 better, so the J call may be wrong. The clonotype was recovered from a person between 40 and 80 years old with oral cavity squamous cell carcinoma. The CDR3 bases are TGTGCCAGCAGCTTATTCGGATACGAGTACGAGCAGTACTTC. It codes for CASSLFGYEYEQYF.